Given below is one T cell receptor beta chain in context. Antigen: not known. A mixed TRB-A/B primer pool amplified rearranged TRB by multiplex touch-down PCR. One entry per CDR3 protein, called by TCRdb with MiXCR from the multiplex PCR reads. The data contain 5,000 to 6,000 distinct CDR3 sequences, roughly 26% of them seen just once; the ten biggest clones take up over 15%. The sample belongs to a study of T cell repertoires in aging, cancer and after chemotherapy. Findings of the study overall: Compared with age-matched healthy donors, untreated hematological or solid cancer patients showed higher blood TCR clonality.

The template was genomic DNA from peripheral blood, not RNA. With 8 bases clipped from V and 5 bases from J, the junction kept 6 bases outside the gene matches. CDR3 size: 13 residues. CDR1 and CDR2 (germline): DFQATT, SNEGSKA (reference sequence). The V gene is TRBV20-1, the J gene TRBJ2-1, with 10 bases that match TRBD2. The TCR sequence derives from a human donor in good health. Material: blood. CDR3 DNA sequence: TGCAGTCCGACTAGCGGGCTACACAATGAGCAGTTCTTC. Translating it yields CSPTSGLHNEQFF.